These 26 T cell receptor beta chains share one sample of origin, sequenced in a study of blood T cell repertoires in COVID-19. Clones were sequenced by immunoSEQ multiplex PCR, and TCRdb holds only the in-frame ones, with some missing. The sample includes tens of thousands of clones, about 85% of them seen just once. The sequenced sample consisted of peripheral blood. Receptors were obtained from an elderly man with active or convalescent COVID-19.

V is TRBV28 and J is TRBJ2-1; TRBD2 matches at 13 bases. CDR1 and CDR2 (germline): MDHEN, SYDVKM. The CDR3 is made up of 16 amino acids. V shed 4 bases and J 7 bases; nucleotides not matched to a gene: 7. The CDR3 nucleotides are TGTGCCAGCAGTTCCCCGACTAGCGGGGGGCGAAATGAGCAGTTCTTC. This sequence encodes CASSSPTSGGRNEQFF.

The chain couples TRBV7-2 to TRBJ2-1; 7 bases match TRBD1. Germline-derived CDR1 and CDR2 are SGHTA and FQGNSA. After removal of 4 bases from V and 6 bases from J, the junction contained 9 bases not matched to a gene. The CDR3 is 15 amino acids. CDR3 protein: CASSSRQGLGNEQFF. CDR3 nucleotide sequence: TGTGCCAGCAGCTCAAGACAGGGTCTGGGCAATGAGCAGTTCTTC.

This clone was counted a single time. The chain uses TRBV7-3 and TRBJ2-3; possibly TRBD2 for D (7 bases). This CDR3 has 15 amino acids. The germline gives CDR1 SGHTA, CDR2 FQGTGA. V was clipped by 5 bases and J by 7 bases, with 19 bases between them. CDR3 region: CASSPGSGGVNTQYF. The DNA for the CDR3 is TGTGCCAGCAGCCCCGGTTCGGGGGGCGTAAATACGCAGTATTTT.

The chain is built from TRBV11-2 and TRBJ1-1; perhaps TRBD1 as D (6 bases). Germline assignment: CDR1 SGHAT and CDR2 FQNNGV. V lost 3 bases, J lost 6 bases, and 11 bases lay in between. The CDR3 runs 13 residues. CDR3 amino acids: CASSLGAWAEAFF. The CDR3 nucleotides read TGTGCCAGCAGCTTGGGGGCGTGGGCTGAAGCTTTCTTT.

The chain joins TRBV5-1 to TRBJ2-7, with D unresolved. CDR3 size: 13 residues. CDR1 is SGHRS, CDR2 YFSETQ, per germline. Between the trimmed V and J ends, which lost 1 base and 3 bases, there was a span of 8 bases. The CDR3 DNA reads TGCGCCAGCAGCTTGTACGTCGGCTACGAGCAGTACTTC. It specifies CASSLYVGYEQYF.

J is TRBJ1-1 and V is TRBV18; D is perhaps TRBD1 (5 bases). The CDR3 is 15 residues long. Germline CDR1 and CDR2: KGHSH and LQKENI. V lost 1 base and J 0 bases, leaving 9 bases between the germline ends. The CDR3 sequence is CASSPQVGVNTEAFF. Here the CDR3 DNA reads TGTGCCAGCTCACCACAGGTAGGGGTGAACACTGAAGCTTTCTTT.

V is TRBV3-1 (or the pseudogene TRBV3-2) and J is TRBJ1-5, with D maybe TRBD1 (6 bases). There are 14 residues in the CDR3. The V end was cut by 4 bases, the J end by 2 bases, with 9 bases between. Germline CDR1 and CDR2: LGHDT and YNNKEL (reference sequence). The CDR3 here is CASSLGQRNQPQHF. The CDR3 region has the DNA TGTGCCAGCAGCCTCGGACAGCGCAATCAGCCCCAGCATTTT.

The chain is built from TRBV7-9 and TRBJ2-2; 8 bases line up with TRBD1. J lost 8 bases, V lost 4 bases, and 9 bases had no gene match. There are 15 residues in the CDR3. The germline gives CDR1 SEHNR, CDR2 FQNEAQ (reference sequence). The CDR3 loop reads CASSSLGQVSGELFF. CDR3 DNA: TGTGCCAGCAGCTCACTGGGACAGGTTTCAGGGGAGCTGTTTTTT.

The J gene is TRBJ2-5, the V gene TRBV5-1; 8 bases are shared with TRBD1. Looked up from germline, CDR1 is SGHRS and CDR2 is YFSETQ. The CDR3 length is 16 residues. Trimming removed 1 base from V and 4 bases from J; junction bases left unmatched: 9. The CDR3 DNA reads as TGCGCCAGCAGCTTGAATGCAGGGGGCATTGGAGAGACCCAGTACTTC. Translation: CASSLNAGGIGETQYF.

This sequence joins TRBV9 and TRBJ1-1; 9 bases align to TRBD1. Per the germline V gene, CDR1 is SGDLS and CDR2 is YYNGEE. The CDR3 loop spans 18 amino acids. V shed 0 bases, J shed 8 bases, and the junction held 17 bases outside the gene matches. CDR3 DNA: TGTGCCAGCAGCGTAGGGAGTGGACAGGGGCCTCCATCGACCGAAGCTTTCTTT. It is translated as CASSVGSGQGPPSTEAFF.

The CDR3, as DNA: TGTGCCAGCAGTCCCGGTTCTAGCGGGAGGGCCGGCTCCTACAATGAGCAGTTCTTC. As protein: CASSPGSSGRAGSYNEQFF. The rearrangement joins TRBV6-2 or TRBV6-3 to TRBJ2-1; 12 bases match TRBD2. V was clipped by 5 bases and J by 0 bases; unmatched bases: 11. Germline loops: CDR1 MNHEY, CDR2 SVGEGT. There are 19 residues in the CDR3.

This clone has a handful of counts. The J gene is TRBJ2-1, the V gene TRBV9, with unresolved D. The CDR3 extends over 11 amino acids. Looked up from germline, CDR1 is SGDLS and CDR2 is YYNGEE. Trimming removed 4 bases at V and 4 bases at J, with 3 bases between. This CDR3 is CASSQYNEQFF. The CDR3 nucleotides read TGTGCCAGCAGCCAATACAATGAGCAGTTCTTC.

The chain uses TRBV27 and TRBJ1-3; 10 bases line up with TRBD1. This CDR3 is built from 17 residues. The V and J ends lost 4 bases and 3 bases, in that order; junction bases with no gene match: 9. Germline V gene data show CDR1 as MNHEY and CDR2 as SMNVEV (reference sequence). CDR3 in DNA: TGTGCCAGCAGTTCCCTCGGGACAGGGGTTGTTGGAAACACCATATATTTT. It translates to CASSSLGTGVVGNTIYF.

This chain links TRBV28 with TRBJ1-5; 9 positions agree with TRBD1. CDR1 is MDHEN, CDR2 SYDVKM, per germline. The CDR3 is 14 residues long. Trimming cost V 7 bases and J 3 bases; bases outside gene matches: 4. This chain's CDR3 is CASTDRGYNQPQHF. CDR3 in DNA: TGTGCCAGCACCGACAGGGGGTACAATCAGCCCCAGCATTTT.

The chain has TRBV2 and TRBJ1-5; D uncertain. This CDR3 region has 14 residues. Trimming removed 3 bases at V and 0 bases at J, with 6 bases between. Germline V gene sequence: CDR1 SNHLY, CDR2 FYNNEI. CDR3 coding DNA: TGTGCCAGCAGTGATCAAAATAGCAATCAGCCCCAGCATTTT. Residues: CASSDQNSNQPQHF.

This chain connects TRBV27 to TRBJ1-2, with D possibly being TRBD1 (5 bases). Germline-derived CDR1 and CDR2 are MNHEY and SMNVEV (reference sequence). This CDR3 is built from 12 residues. V lost 4 bases and J lost 5, with 8 bases in between. The CDR3 is CASSSRGYGYTF. The CDR3 DNA is TGTGCCAGCAGTTCTCGGGGGTATGGCTACACCTTC.

The gene calls are TRBV5-1 and TRBJ2-5; TRBD1 is a possible D gene (6 bases). The CDR3 is made up of 16 amino acids. V was shortened by 4 bases and J by 7 bases, with 23 bases between the two germline ends. Germline V CDR1 and CDR2: SGHRS, YFSETQ. CDR3 nucleotides: TGCGCCAGCAGCCTAACGACAGGAGACCCCTCTGGGACCCAGTACTTC. The encoded protein is CASSLTTGDPSGTQYF.

V gene TRBV7-2 combines with J gene TRBJ1-6, with 9 bases identical to TRBD1. CDR3 length equals 15 residues. Germline V gene lookup returns CDR1 SGHTA and CDR2 FQGNSA. Unmatched junction bases numbered 9, after V lost 5 bases and J lost 10 bases. The CDR3 nucleotides are TGTGCCAGCAGCCAGGGACAGGGTCAAGACTCACCCCTCCACTTT. Its protein product is CASSQGQGQDSPLHF.

The V gene is TRBV5-5, the J gene TRBJ1-6, with D possibly being TRBD1 (5 bases). Germline CDR1 and CDR2: SGHKS and YYEKEE (reference sequence). Trimming left V 0 bases short and J 9 bases short, with 7 bases between. The CDR3 covers 13 residues. CDR3 DNA sequence: TGTGCCAGCAGCTTGGATAGGGGTTCACCCCTCCACTTT. This encodes CASSLDRGSPLHF.

This chain uses TRBV6-5 with TRBJ1-5; D perhaps matches TRBD1 (5 bases). Looked up from germline, CDR1 is MNHEY and CDR2 is SVGAGI. The CDR3 contains 15 residues. V lost 2 bases and J lost 0, with 8 bases in between. CDR3 DNA: TGTGCCAGCAGTTACGGGGCGGATAGCAATCAGCCCCAGCATTTT. It translates to CASSYGADSNQPQHF.

The V call is TRBV5-1, the J call TRBJ1-3; D might be TRBD1 (5 bases). CDR1 and CDR2 (germline): SGHRS, YFSETQ. This CDR3 comprises 15 residues. Trimming stripped 6 bases from V and 4 bases from J, with 17 bases between. CDR3 amino acids: CASTPWGGSGNTIYF. CDR3 DNA: TGCGCCAGCACCCCCTGGGGGGGGTCCGGAAACACCATATATTTT.

J is TRBJ2-2 and V is TRBV6-4; weak D call: TRBD2 (6 bases). The CDR3 spans 13 residues. Per the germline V gene, CDR1 is MRHNA and CDR2 is SNTAGT. Trimming shortened V by 4 bases and J by 4 bases, and 7 bases separated the two germline ends. The CDR3 nucleotides are TGTGCCAGCAGTGGCGGGGCCACCGGGGAGCTGTTTTTT. This translates into CASSGGATGELFF.

The chain couples TRBV2 to TRBJ2-1, with 11 bases that match TRBD2. V was pared by 3 bases and J by 7 bases, with 5 bases of the junction left unmatched. CDR1 SNHLY and CDR2 FYNNEI come from the germline V gene. The CDR3 is 15 residues long. The CDR3 is CASSDGTSGTNEQFF. CDR3 nucleotide sequence: TGTGCCAGCAGTGATGGGACTAGCGGTACAAATGAGCAGTTCTTC. The variable domain in full, with the rest retrieved from reference TRBV2 and TRBJ2-1, is EPEVTQTPSHQVTQMGQEVILRCVPISNHLYFYWYRQILGQKVEFLVSFYNNEISEKSEIFDDQFSVERPDGSNFTLKIRSTKLEDSAMYFCASSDGTSGTNEQFFGPGTRLTVL.

V usage is TRBV29-1 and J usage is TRBJ2-5, with 8 bases lining up with TRBD1. Germline V gene data show CDR1 as SQVTM and CDR2 as ANQGSEA. The CDR3 contains 16 residues. Trimming cost V 8 bases and J 5 bases; bases outside gene matches: 19. The CDR3, as DNA: TGCAGCTCCACTGGGCAGGGGGCCCTCCGACGGGAGACCCAGTACTTC. Translation gives CSSTGQGALRRETQYF.

The CDR3 DNA reads TGTGCCAGTAGTGGGTCCGGGACACCCGACACTGAAGCTTTCTTT. Its translation is CASSGSGTPDTEAFF. J is TRBJ1-1 and V is TRBV19; D perhaps matches TRBD1 (6 bases). The CDR3 sequence is 15 residues long. V shed 5 bases and J shed 3 bases, with 16 bases lying between them. Germline V gene data show CDR1 as LNHDA and CDR2 as SQIVND (reference sequence). The full variable domain, its missing parts supplied by reference TRBV19 and TRBJ1-1, is DGGITQSPKYLFRKEGQNVTLSCEQNLNHDAMYWYRQDPGQGLRLIYYSQIVNDFQKGDIAEGYSVSREKKESFPLTVTSAQKNPTAFYLCASSGSGTPDTEAFFGQGTRLTVV.

The J gene is TRBJ2-3, the V gene TRBV6-4; 9 bases fit TRBD2. The CDR3 totals 15 residues. The V gene's germline CDR1 is MRHNA and CDR2 SNTAGT. Trimming at V came to 2 bases and at J to 4 bases, leaving 4 bases not matched to a gene. The CDR3 region has the DNA TGTGCCAGCAGTGACCGTGCGGGGGGGCCAGATACGCAGTATTTT. It specifies CASSDRAGGPDTQYF.